The clone carrying this T cell receptor beta chain was counted a few times. Its antigen remains unidentified. TCR sequencing used cDNA made by reverse transcription of extracted RNA. Repertoires were generated with immunoSEQ multiplex PCR, while TCRdb's copy carries only in-frame clones and drops some. Of about 220,000 clones in the sample, 50% to 60% were seen once. This specimen belongs to a study of CD8+ T cells in alopecia areata. The ends were cut back, 2 bases at V and 2 bases at J, with 10 bases in the middle. The CDR3 is 14 amino acids. From germline, CDR1 is GTSNPN and CDR2 SVGIG (reference sequence). Study-wide findings and caveats: Tofacitinib significantly reduced both scalp clonality and expanded CD8+ clones among the top 100.

Treatment defined: oral pan-JAK inhibitor, 5-10 mg twice daily. The chain has TRBV30 and TRBJ1-5; D is ambiguous. The source of this sequence is a human donor with alopecia areata. The sequencing here drew on CD4+ T cells sorted from blood, taken at week 4, from a patient treated with tofacitinib. CDR3 DNA: TGTGCCTGGAGTAACGCCGGAGGCAATCAGCCCCAGCATTTT. Residues: CAWSNAGGNQPQHF.